Many counts were recorded for the clone carrying this TCR beta chain. Primers used in a second PCR of about 7 to 12 cycles were a sample-barcoded 5' primer and a J-beta primer mix. A single record per CDR3 protein comes from TCRdb applying MiXCR to the 5' RACE reads. The data contain 1.5 million to 2 million distinct CDR3 sequences, roughly 27% of them singletons. This specimen belongs to a study of blood T cells in healthy people across ages. V lost 1 base and J lost 2, with 6 bases in between. Germline V gene data show CDR1 as MGHRA and CDR2 as YSYEKL. The CDR3 contains 15 residues. This rearrangement joins TRBV4-1 to TRBJ2-6; no definite D call. The source of this sequence is a woman aged 25 to 45 in good health. Sequencing was performed on blood. CDR3 in DNA: TGCGCCAGCAGCCAAGGGTCGACTGGGGCCAACGTCCTGACTTTC. Its translation is CASSQGSTGANVLTF.